The clone carrying this TCR beta chain showed up just a few times. Germline V gives CDR1 KGHSH, CDR2 LQKENI. Trimming pared 3 bases from V and 4 bases from J, leaving 16 bases between. CDR3 length: 15 amino acids. The source of the sample is a study of cytotoxic CD8 clonotypes in ibrutinib-treated CLL. Libraries were prepared by immunoSEQ multiplex PCR; TCRdb keeps only in-frame clonotypes and omits some of them. This sample has 130,000 to 150,000 clones; approximately 81% occur once, and the top ten carry roughly 13%. The sequencing used PBMCs, collected after 12 months of ibrutinib treatment. This sequence joins TRBV18 and TRBJ2-7; weak D call: TRBD1 (7 bases). The TCR originated in a human donor with chronic lymphocytic leukemia. CDR3 nucleotides: TGTGCCAGCTCACCGAATCAGGGGGGCGGATACGAGCAGTACTTC. It specifies CASSPNQGGGYEQYF.